The 3 T cell receptor beta chains below were found in one sample sequenced in a study of shared clonotypes between healthy human individuals. Clones were read by immunoSEQ multiplex PCR, and TCRdb kept only the in-frame ones, dropping some. The sample yields 2 million to 3 million clones, roughly nine tenths seen once. Specimen: naive CD4+ T cells sorted from blood. Described subset: CD45RA+ positively selected. The receptor source for this set is a man between 18 and 35 years old in good health.

The rearrangement joins TRBV28 to TRBJ1-2; D unclear. The length of the CDR3 is 13 residues. Trimming took off 1 base at V and 1 base at J, with 4 bases between the two ends. CDR1 is MDHEN and CDR2 is SYDVKM in the germline V gene. CDR3 region: CASSLLDNYGYTF. Here the CDR3 DNA reads TGTGCCAGCAGTTTATTGGATAACTATGGCTACACCTTC.

This chain links TRBV19 with TRBJ1-6; D is unclear. Germline assignment: CDR1 LNHDA and CDR2 SQIVND (reference sequence). The CDR3 spans 17 residues. The V gene lost 3 bases and the J gene lost 11 bases, with 23 bases spanning the gap. The CDR3: CASSIGSLGRSWTPLHF. DNA for the CDR3: TGTGCCAGTAGTATCGGCTCTCTGGGTCGGTCCTGGACACCCCTCCACTTT.

The gene calls are TRBV27 and TRBJ2-1; 8 nucleotides match TRBD2. This CDR3 is built from 15 residues. V dropped 3 bases and J dropped 8; count of bases not matched to a gene: 9. Germline-derived CDR1 and CDR2 are MNHEY and SMNVEV (reference sequence). The CDR3 here is CASSFTGGPSDEQFF. CDR3 DNA: TGTGCCAGCAGTTTTACGGGAGGGCCCTCGGATGAGCAGTTCTTC.